The text below deals with one TCR beta chain. The data derive from a study of blood T cell repertoires in COVID-19. CDR3 length: 13 residues. V dropped 7 bases and J dropped 2 bases, with 12 bases sitting between them. The germline V gene encodes CDR1 SGHRS and CDR2 YFSETQ. Measured with immunoSEQ multiplex PCR; TCRdb has only the in-frame clones, and not every one. The sample contains roughly 230,000 clones, approximately 85% of which appear only once. This rearrangement joins TRBV5-1 to TRBJ1-2; perhaps TRBD1 as D (6 bases). Sequenced: PBMCs or T cells enriched from blood (not recorded which). The clonotype was recovered from a woman aged 45 to 65 who had been exposed to COVID-19. CDR3 coding DNA: TGCGCCAGCTCAAGGGGGTTCAACTATGGCTACACCTTC. Encoded protein: CASSRGFNYGYTF.